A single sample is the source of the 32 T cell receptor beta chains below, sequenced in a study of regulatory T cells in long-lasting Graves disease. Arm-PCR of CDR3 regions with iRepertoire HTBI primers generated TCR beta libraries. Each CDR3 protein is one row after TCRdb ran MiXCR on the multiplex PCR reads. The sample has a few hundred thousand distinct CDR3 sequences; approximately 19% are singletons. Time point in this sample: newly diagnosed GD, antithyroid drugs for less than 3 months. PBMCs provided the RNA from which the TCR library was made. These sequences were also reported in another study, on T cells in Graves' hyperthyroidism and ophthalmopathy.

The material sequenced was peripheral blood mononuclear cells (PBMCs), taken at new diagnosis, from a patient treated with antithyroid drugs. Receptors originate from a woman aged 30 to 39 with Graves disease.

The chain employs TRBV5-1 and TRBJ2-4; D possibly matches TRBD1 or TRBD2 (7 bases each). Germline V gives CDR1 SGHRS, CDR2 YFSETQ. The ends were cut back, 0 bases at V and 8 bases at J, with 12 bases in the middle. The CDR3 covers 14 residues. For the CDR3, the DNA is TGCGCCAGCAGCTTGGAACAGGGGAGGGACATTCAGTACTTC. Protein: CASSLEQGRDIQYF.

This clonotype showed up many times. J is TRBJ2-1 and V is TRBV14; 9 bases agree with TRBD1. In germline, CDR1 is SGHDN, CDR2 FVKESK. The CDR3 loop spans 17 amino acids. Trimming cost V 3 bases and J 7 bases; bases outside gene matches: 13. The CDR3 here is CASSHLTGGGLGNEQFF. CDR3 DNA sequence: TGTGCCAGCAGCCACCTAACAGGGGGCGGTCTGGGGAATGAGCAGTTCTTC.

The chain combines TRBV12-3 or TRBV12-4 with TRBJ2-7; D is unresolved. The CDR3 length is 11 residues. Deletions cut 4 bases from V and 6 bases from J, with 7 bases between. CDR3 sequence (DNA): TGTGCCAGCAGTTCTTATACCGAGCAGTACTTC. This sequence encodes CASSSYTEQYF.

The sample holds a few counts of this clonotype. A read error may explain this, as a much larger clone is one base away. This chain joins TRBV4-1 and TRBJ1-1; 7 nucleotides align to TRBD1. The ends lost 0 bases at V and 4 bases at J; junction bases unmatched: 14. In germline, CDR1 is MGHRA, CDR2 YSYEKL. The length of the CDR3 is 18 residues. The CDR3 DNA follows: TGCGCCAGCAGCCAAGAGTCAACCGGGACAGAGGCGGTCACTGAAGCTTTCTTT. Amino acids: CASSQESTGTEAVTEAFF.

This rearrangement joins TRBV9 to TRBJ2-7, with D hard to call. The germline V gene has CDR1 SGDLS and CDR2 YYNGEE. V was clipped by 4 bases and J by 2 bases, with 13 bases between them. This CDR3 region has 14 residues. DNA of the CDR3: TGTGCCAGCAGCCTCTCTGGAGCAGCCTACGAGCAGTACTTC. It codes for CASSLSGAAYEQYF.

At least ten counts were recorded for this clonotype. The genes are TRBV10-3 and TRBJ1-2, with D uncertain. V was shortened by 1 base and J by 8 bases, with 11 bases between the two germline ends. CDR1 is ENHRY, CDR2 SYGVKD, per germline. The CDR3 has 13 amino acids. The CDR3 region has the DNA TGTGCCATCAGTGAGTACGTTGATAGCGGCTACACCTTC. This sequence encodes CAISEYVDSGYTF.

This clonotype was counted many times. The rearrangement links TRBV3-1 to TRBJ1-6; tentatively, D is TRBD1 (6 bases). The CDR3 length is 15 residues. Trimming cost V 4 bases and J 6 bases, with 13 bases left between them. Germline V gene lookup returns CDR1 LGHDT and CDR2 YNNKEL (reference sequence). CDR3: CASSLTDSSNSPLHF. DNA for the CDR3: TGTGCCAGCAGCCTTACGGACAGTTCTAATTCACCCCTCCACTTT.

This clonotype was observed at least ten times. The CDR3, as DNA: TGTGCCAGCAGTGAGATTAGCGGGATGTCAGATACGCAGTATTTT. It is translated as CASSEISGMSDTQYF. V and J are TRBV2 and TRBJ2-3; the match to TRBD2 covers 8 bases. Losses at the gene ends were 3 bases for V and 4 bases for J; bases not matched to a gene: 6. The CDR3 has 15 residues. Looked up from germline, CDR1 is SNHLY and CDR2 is FYNNEI.

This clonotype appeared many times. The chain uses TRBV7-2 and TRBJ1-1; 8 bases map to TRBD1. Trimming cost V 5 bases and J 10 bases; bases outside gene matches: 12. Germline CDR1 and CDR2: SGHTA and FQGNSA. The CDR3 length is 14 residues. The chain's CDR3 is CASSPQGGLSIAFF. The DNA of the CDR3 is TGTGCCAGCAGCCCACAGGGGGGGTTGTCGATAGCTTTCTTT. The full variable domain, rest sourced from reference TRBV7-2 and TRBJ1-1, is GAGVSQSPSNKVTEKGKDVELRCDPISGHTALYWYRQSLGQGLEFLIYFQGNSAPDKSGLPSDRFSAERTGGSVSTLTIQRTQQEDSAVYLCASSPQGGLSIAFFGQGTRLTVV.

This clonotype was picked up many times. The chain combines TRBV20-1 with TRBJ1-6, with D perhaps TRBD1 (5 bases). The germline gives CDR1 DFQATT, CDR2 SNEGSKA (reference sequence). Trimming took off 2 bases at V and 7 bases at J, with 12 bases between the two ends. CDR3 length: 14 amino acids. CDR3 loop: CSARRGPPNSPLHF. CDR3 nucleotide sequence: TGCAGTGCTAGAAGGGGTCCACCCAATTCACCCCTCCACTTT.

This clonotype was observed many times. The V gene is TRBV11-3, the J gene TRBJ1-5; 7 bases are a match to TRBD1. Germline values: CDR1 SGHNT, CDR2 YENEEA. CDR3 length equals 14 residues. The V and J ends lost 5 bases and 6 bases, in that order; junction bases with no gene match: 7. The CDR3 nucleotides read TGTGCCAGCAGCCGGGACAGCGGATCTCAGCCCCAGCATTTT. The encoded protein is CASSRDSGSQPQHF. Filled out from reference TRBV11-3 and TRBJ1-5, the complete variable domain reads EAGVVQSPRYKIIEKKQPVAFWCNPISGHNTLYWYLQNLGQGPELLIRYENEEAVDDSQLPKDRFSAERLKGVDSTLKIQPAELGDSAVYLCASSRDSGSQPQHFGDGTRLSIL.

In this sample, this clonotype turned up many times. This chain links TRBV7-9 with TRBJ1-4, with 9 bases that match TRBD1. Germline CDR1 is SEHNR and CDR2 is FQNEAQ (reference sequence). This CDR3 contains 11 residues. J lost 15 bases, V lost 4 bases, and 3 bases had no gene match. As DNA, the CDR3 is TGTGCCAGCAGCTCAGACAGGGGGTTGTTTTTT. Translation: CASSSDRGLFF.

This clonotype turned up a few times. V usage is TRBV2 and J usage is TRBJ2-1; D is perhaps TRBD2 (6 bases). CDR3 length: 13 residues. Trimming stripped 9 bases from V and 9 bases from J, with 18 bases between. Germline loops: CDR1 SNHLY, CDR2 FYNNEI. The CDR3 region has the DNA TGTGCCAGGCGGAGGGTCAGCGTATCTGAGCAGTTCTTC. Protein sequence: CARRRVSVSEQFF. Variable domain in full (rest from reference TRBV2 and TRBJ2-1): EPEVTQTPSHQVTQMGQEVILRCVPISNHLYFYWYRQILGQKVEFLVSFYNNEISEKSEIFDDQFSVERPDGSNFTLKIRSTKLEDSAMYFCARRRVSVSEQFFGPGTRLTVL.

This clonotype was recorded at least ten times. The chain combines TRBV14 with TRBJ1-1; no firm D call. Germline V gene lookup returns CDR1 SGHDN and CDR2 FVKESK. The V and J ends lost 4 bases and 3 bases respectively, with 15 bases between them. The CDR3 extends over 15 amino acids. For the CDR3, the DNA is TGTGCCAGCAGCCGCACTAGGACCCTGGACACTGAAGCTTTCTTT. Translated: CASSRTRTLDTEAFF.

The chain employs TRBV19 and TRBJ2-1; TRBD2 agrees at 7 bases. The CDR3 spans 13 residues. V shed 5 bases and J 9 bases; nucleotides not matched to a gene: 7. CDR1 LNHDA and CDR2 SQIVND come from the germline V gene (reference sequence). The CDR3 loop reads CASSWEGRGEQFF. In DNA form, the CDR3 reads TGTGCCAGTAGTTGGGAGGGAAGGGGTGAGCAGTTCTTC.

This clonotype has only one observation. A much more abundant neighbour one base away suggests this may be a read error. This CDR3 reads CASSQMASESSYEQFF. The CDR3 DNA is TGCGCCAGCAGCCAAATGGCTAGCGAAAGCTCCTACGAGCAGTTCTTC. The chain has TRBV4-1 and TRBJ2-1; TRBD2 is a possible D gene (6 bases). The CDR3 extends over 16 amino acids. CDR1 MGHRA and CDR2 YSYEKL come from the germline V gene. The V end was cut by 2 bases, the J end by 10 bases, with 21 bases between.

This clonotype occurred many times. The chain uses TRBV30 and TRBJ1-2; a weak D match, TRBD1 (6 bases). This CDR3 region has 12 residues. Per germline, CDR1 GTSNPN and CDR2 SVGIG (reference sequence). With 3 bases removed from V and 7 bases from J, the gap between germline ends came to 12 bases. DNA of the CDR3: TGTGCCTGGAGGCCGGGGGCTGGTGGCTACACCTTC. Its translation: CAWRPGAGGYTF.

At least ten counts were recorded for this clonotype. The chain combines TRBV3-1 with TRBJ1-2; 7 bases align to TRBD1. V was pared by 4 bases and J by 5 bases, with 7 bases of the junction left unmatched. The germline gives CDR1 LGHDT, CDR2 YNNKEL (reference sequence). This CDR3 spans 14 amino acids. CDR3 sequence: CASSLGQVVYGYTF. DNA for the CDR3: TGTGCCAGCAGCCTAGGACAGGTTGTATATGGCTACACCTTC.

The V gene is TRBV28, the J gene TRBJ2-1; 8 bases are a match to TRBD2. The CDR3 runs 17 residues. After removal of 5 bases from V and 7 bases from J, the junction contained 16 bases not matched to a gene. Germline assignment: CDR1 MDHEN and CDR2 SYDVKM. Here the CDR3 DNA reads TGTGCCAGCAGTCCAACCCGGGGTAGCGGGACGAGGAATGAGCAGTTCTTC. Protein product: CASSPTRGSGTRNEQFF.

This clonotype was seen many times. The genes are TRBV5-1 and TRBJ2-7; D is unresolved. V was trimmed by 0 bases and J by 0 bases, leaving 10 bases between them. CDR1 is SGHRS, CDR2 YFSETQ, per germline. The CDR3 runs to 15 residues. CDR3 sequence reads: CASSLEPNPSYEQYF. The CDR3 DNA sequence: TGCGCCAGCAGCTTGGAGCCCAACCCCTCCTACGAGCAGTACTTC.

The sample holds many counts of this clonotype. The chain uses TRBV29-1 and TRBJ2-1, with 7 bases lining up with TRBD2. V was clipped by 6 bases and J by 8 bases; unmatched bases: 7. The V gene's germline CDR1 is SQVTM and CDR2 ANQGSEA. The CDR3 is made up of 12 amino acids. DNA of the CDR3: TGCAGCGTAGTCGGGGGGACCCATGAGCAGTTCTTC. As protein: CSVVGGTHEQFF.

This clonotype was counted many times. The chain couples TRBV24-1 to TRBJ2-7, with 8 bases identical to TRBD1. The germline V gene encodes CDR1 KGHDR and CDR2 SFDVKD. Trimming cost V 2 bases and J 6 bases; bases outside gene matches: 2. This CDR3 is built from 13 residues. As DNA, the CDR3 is TGTGCCACCAGTGATTCAGACAGGGGCGAGCAGTACTTC. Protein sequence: CATSDSDRGEQYF.

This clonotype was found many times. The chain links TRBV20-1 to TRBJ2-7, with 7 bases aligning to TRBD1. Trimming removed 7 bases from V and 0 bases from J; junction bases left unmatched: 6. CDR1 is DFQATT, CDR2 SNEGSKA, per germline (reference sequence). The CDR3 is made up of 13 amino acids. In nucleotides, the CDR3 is TGCAGTGTTCCGGACAGGCCCTCCTACGAGCAGTACTTC. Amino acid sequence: CSVPDRPSYEQYF.

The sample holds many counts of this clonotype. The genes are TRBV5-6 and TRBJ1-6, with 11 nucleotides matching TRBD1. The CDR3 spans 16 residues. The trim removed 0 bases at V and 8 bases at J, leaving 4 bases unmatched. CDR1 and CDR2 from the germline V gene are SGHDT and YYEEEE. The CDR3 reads CASSLEWDRGYSPLHF. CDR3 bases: TGTGCCAGCAGCTTGGAATGGGACAGGGGGTATTCACCCCTCCACTTT.

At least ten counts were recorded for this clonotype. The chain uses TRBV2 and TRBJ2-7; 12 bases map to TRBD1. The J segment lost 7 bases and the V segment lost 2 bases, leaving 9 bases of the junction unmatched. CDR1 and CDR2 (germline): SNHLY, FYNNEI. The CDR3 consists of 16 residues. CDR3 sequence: CASSESAGTGGYEQYF. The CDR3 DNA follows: TGTGCCAGCAGTGAAAGTGCCGGGACAGGGGGCTATGAGCAGTACTTC. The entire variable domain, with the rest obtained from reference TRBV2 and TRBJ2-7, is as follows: EPEVTQTPSHQVTQMGQEVILRCVPISNHLYFYWYRQILGQKVEFLVSFYNNEISEKSEIFDDQFSVERPDGSNFTLKIRSTKLEDSAMYFCASSESAGTGGYEQYFGPGTRLTVT.

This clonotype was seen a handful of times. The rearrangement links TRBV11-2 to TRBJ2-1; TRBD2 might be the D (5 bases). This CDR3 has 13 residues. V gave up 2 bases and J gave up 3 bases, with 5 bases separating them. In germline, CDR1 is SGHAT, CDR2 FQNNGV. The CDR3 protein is CASSLSGYNEQFF. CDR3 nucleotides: TGTGCCAGCAGCTTAAGCGGCTACAATGAGCAGTTCTTC.

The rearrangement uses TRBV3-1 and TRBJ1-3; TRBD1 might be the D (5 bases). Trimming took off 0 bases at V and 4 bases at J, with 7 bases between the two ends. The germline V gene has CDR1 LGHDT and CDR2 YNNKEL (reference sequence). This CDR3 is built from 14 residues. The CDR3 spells CASSQERQGNTIYF. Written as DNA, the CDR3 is TGTGCCAGCAGCCAAGAAAGACAGGGAAACACCATATATTTT.

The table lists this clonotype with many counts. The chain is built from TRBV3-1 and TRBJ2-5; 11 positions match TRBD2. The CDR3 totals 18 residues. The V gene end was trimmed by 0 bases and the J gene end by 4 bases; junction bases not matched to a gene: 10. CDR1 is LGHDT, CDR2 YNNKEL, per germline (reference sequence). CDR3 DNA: TGTGCCAGCAGCCAAGATACTAGCGGGAGAATAACTACAGAGACCCAGTACTTC. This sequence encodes CASSQDTSGRITTETQYF.

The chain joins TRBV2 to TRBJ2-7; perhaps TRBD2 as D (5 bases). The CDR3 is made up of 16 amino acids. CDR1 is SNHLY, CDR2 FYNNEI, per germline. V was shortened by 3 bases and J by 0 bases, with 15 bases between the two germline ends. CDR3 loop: CASSDLGLIVSYEQYF. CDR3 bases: TGTGCCAGCAGTGATCTAGGACTCATTGTCTCCTACGAGCAGTACTTC.

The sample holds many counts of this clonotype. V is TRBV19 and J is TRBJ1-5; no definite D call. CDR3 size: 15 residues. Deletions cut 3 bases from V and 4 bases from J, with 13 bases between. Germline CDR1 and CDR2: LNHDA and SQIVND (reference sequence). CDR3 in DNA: TGTGCCAGTAGTATCAGTTGGACGGGGAATCAGCCCCAGCATTTT. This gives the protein CASSISWTGNQPQHF.

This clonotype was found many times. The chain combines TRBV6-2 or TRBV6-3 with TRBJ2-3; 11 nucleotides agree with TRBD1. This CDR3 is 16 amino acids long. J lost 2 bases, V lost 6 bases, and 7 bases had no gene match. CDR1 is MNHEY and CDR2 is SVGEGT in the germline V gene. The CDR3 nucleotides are TGTGCCAGCAGGCATGGGACAGGGGGAACCACAGATACGCAGTATTTT. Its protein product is CASRHGTGGTTDTQYF.

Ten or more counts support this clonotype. CDR3 bases: TGTGCCAGCAGTGACAGGGGGCGCGTCACCGGGGAGCTGTTTTTT. This encodes CASSDRGRVTGELFF. The genes are TRBV2 and TRBJ2-2, with TRBD1 identical over 8 bases. This CDR3 has 15 amino acids. Germline-derived CDR1 and CDR2 are SNHLY and FYNNEI. Germline trimming cut 3 bases from V and 4 bases from J; bases unmatched to any gene: 4.